Below, one T cell receptor (beta chain) is given with its context. Its antigen is unknown. This sample was taken from a study of OX40 agonist ivuxolimab in advanced cancers. Study-wide context: Every 2 weeks, ivuxolimab was infused into the patients intravenously at between 0.01 and 10 mg/kg. Findings and caveats of the study: CD4+ and CD8+ blood T cells expanded clonally by week 6 at 0.1 to 3.0 mg/kg. Antigen specificity was not determined for the expanded peripheral T cells.

Germline V gene data show CDR1 as KGHSH and CDR2 as LQKENI. Trimming cost V 3 bases and J 6 bases; bases outside gene matches: 13. The CDR3 loop spans 17 amino acids. Here immunoSEQ multiplex PCR was the method, and the copy in TCRdb shows in-frame clones only, minus some. Among almost 70,000 clones listed, around 89% were seen once. With autoimmune disease history or systemic immunosuppression, patients were excluded. The clonotype was recovered from an adult with an advanced solid tumor such as melanoma, head and neck, liver or kidney cancer. The chain employs TRBV18 and TRBJ2-1, with 8 bases identical to TRBD2. Sequences were derived from CD4+ or CD8+ T cells sorted from blood, sampled in a trial of the OX40 agonist ivuxolimab. The DNA of the CDR3 is TGTGCCAGCTCACCCAGCAGGCTAGCGGGTGTATCCAATGAGCAGTTCTTC. It encodes CASSPSRLAGVSNEQFF.